The clone carrying this TCR beta chain was observed a single time. No antigen is known for it. CDR1 and CDR2 from the germline V gene are SGHVS and FQNEAQ. Trimming stripped 5 bases from V and 4 bases from J, with 20 bases between. CDR3 size: 16 residues. Assay execution took place at the deep level. Method: immunoSEQ multiplex PCR; TCRdb's copy keeps in-frame clones and lacks some. Found here are millions of clones, about 93% of them singletons; the top ten hold over 1.5%. This sample is part of a study of shared clonotypes between healthy human individuals. Naive CD8 cells lacked CD45RO, underwent positive selection for CCR7 and left out terminally differentiated effector memory CD45RA+ cells. Overall study findings and caveats: Exclusively blood specimens were collected; tissue repertoires likely differ.

The TCR was taken from a man aged 18-30 years in good health. Some clones in this sample may be carry-over from other donors' samples. The sequencing input was naive CD8+ T cells from PBMCs. V gene TRBV7-8 combines with J gene TRBJ1-2; maybe TRBD1 (5 bases). The CDR3: CASSPRAGGFGYGYTF. The DNA for the CDR3 is TGTGCCAGCAGCCCACGAGCGGGGGGTTTCGGCTATGGCTACACCTTC.